This T cell receptor (beta chain) originates from a study of blood T cell repertoires in COVID-19. V shed 4 bases and J 2 bases; nucleotides not matched to a gene: 6. Germline loops: CDR1 SGHAT, CDR2 FQNNGV. CDR3 size: 16 residues. In the authors' methods: Quantification of nucleated cells was approximated via reference gene primer amplification. The method was immunoSEQ multiplex PCR; TCRdb's version includes in-frame clones alone and lacks a portion of them. That table furnishes V, J and clone size, whereas the DNA furnished D and trimming. Of under 350,000 clones in the sample, approximately 89% were seen once.

The clonotype was recovered from a woman between 18 and 29 years old who had recovered from COVID-19. Sample: PBMCs or T cells enriched from blood (not recorded which). The chain employs TRBV11-2 and TRBJ2-7, with TRBD2 matching over 12 bases. The CDR3 spells CASSSSGRAPPYEQYF. The CDR3 bases are TGTGCCAGCAGCTCTAGCGGGAGGGCCCCCCCCTACGAGCAGTACTTC.